The T cell receptor (beta chain) described here comes from a study of T cells in Graves' hyperthyroidism and ophthalmopathy. Calling Graves' hyperthyroidism stable meant ophthalmopathy did not progress within 18 months. Diagnostic decisions used clinical symptoms, serum thyroxine and TRAb, thyroid ultrasound and orbital computed tomography. PBMCs were obtained from 10 ml fresh peripheral blood. Amplified TCR beta CDR3 regions derived from RNA transcripts. RT-PCR in the first round (using the HTBI primer set) targeted the TCR CDR3. Each CDR3 protein gets one entry after TCRdb re-called the multiplex PCR reads with MiXCR. The sample lists hundreds of thousands of distinct CDR3 sequences; 14% were seen once. Germline V gene data show CDR1 as KGHDR and CDR2 as SFDVKD. V was trimmed by 10 bases and J by 1 base, leaving 10 bases between them. The CDR3 length is 13 residues. This clonotype has at least ten counts.

This TCR derives from a woman in her late teens or twenties with Graves' hyperthyroidism. The specimen was blood. The rearrangement uses TRBV24-1 and TRBJ2-1, with D perhaps matching TRBD2 (5 bases). The CDR3, as DNA: TGTGCCACTTCGCGGGCTTCCTACAATGAGCAGTTCTTC. It translates to CATSRASYNEQFF.